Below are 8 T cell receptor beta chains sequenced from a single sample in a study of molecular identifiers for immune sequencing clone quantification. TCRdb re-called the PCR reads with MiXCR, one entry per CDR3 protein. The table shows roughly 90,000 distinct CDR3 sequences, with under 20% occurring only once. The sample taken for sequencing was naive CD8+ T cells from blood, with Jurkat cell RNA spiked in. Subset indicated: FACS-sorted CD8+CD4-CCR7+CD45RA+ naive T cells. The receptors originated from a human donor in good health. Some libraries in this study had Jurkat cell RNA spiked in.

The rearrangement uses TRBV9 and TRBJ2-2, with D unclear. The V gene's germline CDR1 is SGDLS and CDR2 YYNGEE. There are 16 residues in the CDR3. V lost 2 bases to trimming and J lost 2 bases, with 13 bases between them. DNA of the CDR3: TGTGCCAGCAGCGTTTCCCTAGTCATAAACACCGGGGAGCTGTTTTTT. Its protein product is CASSVSLVINTGELFF.

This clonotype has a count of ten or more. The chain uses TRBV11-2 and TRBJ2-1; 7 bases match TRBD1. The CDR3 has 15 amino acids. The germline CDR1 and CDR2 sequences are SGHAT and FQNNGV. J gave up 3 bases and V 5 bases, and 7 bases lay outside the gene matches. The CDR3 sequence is CASSPPGQDYNEQFF. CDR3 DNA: TGTGCCAGCAGCCCACCCGGACAGGACTACAATGAGCAGTTCTTC.

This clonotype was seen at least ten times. CDR3 in DNA: TGTGCCTGGAGTGTATCATATGAGCAGTTCTTC. Translated, it gives CAWSVSYEQFF. V is TRBV30 and J is TRBJ2-1, with D uncertain. Between the trimmed V and J ends, which lost 0 bases and 8 bases, there was a span of 5 bases. The CDR3 spans 11 residues. In germline, CDR1 is GTSNPN, CDR2 SVGIG (reference sequence).

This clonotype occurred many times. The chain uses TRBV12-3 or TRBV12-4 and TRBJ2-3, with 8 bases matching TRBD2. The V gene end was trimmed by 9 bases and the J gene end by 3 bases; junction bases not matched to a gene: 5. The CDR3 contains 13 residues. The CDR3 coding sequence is TGTGCCAGTAGCGGGGTAAGAACAGATACGCAGTATTTT. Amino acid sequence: CASSGVRTDTQYF.

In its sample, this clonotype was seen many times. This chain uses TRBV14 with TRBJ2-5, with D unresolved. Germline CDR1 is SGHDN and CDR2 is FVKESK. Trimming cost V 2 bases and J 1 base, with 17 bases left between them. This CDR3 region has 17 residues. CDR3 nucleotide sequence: TGTGCCAGCAGCCAATCCCAACCTATCGCCCTCCAAGAGACCCAGTACTTC. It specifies CASSQSQPIALQETQYF.

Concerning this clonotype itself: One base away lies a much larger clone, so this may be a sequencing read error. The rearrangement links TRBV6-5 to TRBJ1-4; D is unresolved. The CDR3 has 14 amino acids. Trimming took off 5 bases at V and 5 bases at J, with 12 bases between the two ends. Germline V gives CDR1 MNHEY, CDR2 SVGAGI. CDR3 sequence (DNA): TGTGCCAGCAGTCCACCCGGACGGAATGAAAAACTGTTTTTT. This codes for CASSPPGRNEKLFF.

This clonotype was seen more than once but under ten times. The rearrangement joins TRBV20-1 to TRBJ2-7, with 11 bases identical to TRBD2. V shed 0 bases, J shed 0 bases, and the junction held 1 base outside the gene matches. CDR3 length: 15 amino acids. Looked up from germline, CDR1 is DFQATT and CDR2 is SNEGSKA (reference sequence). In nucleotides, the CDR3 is TGCAGTGCTAGAGACCTAGCGGGAGGCTCCTACGAGCAGTACTTC. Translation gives CSARDLAGGSYEQYF.

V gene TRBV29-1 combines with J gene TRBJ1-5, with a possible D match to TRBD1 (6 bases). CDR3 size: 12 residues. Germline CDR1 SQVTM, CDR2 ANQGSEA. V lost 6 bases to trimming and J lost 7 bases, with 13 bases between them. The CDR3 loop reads CSVGAVGQPQHF. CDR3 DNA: TGCAGCGTGGGGGCCGTCGGCCAGCCCCAGCATTTT. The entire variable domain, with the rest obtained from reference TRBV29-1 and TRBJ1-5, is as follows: SAVISQKPSRDICQRGTSLTIQCQVDSQVTMMFWYRQQPGQSLTLIATANQGSEATYESGFVIDKFPISRPNLTFSTLTVSNMSPEDSSIYLCSVGAVGQPQHFGDGTRLSIL.